This T cell receptor (beta chain) comes out of a study of cytomegalovirus exposure and HLA in healthy donors. Use of 60 Vbeta and 13 Jbeta primers characterized the PCR. Method: immunoSEQ multiplex PCR; TCRdb's copy keeps in-frame clones and lacks some. This sample contains some 130,000 clones. The V gene's germline CDR1 is LNHDA and CDR2 SQIVND (reference sequence). The CDR3 length is 15 residues. V lost 5 bases to trimming and J lost 5 bases, with 18 bases between them. Findings and limits, study-wide: Earlier analysis found most TCR beta V segments productive about 87% or about 30% of the time. Sequencing probably produced one cluster of sequence variants that were highly shared. The authors confirmed in vitro that a few CMV-associated chains were specific for CMV antigens.

As to this clone: Its target is unknown.

The receptor's source is a woman aged 35 to 49 in good health and CMV-seropositive. Sample: PBMCs. This sequence joins TRBV19 and TRBJ1-1; TRBD1 might be the D (6 bases). CDR3 loop: CASSFMTGRGTEAFF. In nucleotides, the CDR3 is TGTGCCAGTAGTTTCATGACAGGCCGTGGTACTGAAGCTTTCTTT.